This T cell receptor (beta chain) was sequenced during a study of cytomegalovirus exposure and HLA in healthy donors. Germline CDR1 and CDR2: SGHRS and YFSETQ. The CDR3 extends over 15 amino acids. J gave up 9 bases and V 3 bases, and 4 bases lay outside the gene matches. PCR amplification relied on 60 Vbeta primers (plus 13 Jbeta primers). The protocol was immunoSEQ multiplex PCR, while the TCRdb copy is restricted to in-frame clones and leaves out a portion. The sample contains more than 95,000 clones, 73% of which appear only once. This receptor was obtained from a man aged 55-75 years in good health and CMV-seropositive. The sequencing input was PBMCs. V and J are TRBV5-1 and TRBJ1-6, with 12 bases aligning to TRBD1. CDR3 bases: TGCGCCAGCAGCTCCCGGGACAGGGGGCTTTCACCCCTCCACTTT. It translates to CASSSRDRGLSPLHF.